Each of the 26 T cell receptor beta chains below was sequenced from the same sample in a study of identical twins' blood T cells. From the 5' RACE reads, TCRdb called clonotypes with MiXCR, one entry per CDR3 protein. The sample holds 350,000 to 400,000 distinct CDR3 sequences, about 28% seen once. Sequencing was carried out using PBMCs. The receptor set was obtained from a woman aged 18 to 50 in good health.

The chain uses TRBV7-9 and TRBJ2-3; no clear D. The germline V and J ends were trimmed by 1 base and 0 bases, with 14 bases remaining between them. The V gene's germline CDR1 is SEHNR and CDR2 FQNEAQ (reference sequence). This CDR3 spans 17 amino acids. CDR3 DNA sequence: TGTGCCAGCAGCTTAGTTTACGTTTCCCCGAGCACAGATACGCAGTATTTT. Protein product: CASSLVYVSPSTDTQYF.

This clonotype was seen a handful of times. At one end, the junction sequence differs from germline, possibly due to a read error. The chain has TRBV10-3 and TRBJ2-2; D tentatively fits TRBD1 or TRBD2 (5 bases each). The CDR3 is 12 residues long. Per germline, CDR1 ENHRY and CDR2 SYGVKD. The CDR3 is CAINEGTGELFF. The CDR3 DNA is TGTGCCATCAATGAGGGGACCGGGGAGCTGTTTTTT.

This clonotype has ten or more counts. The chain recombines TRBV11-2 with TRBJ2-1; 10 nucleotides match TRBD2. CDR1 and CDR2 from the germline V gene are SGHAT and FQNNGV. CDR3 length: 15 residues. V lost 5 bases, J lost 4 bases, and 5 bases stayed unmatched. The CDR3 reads CASSKGLAEYNEQFF. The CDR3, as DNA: TGTGCCAGCAGCAAAGGACTAGCGGAATACAATGAGCAGTTCTTC.

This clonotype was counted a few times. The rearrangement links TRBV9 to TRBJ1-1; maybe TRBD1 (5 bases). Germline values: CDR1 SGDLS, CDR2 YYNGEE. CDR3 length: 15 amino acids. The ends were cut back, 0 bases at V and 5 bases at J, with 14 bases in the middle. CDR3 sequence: CASSVENRHGTEAFF. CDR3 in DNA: TGTGCCAGCAGCGTAGAAAACAGGCATGGGACTGAAGCTTTCTTT.

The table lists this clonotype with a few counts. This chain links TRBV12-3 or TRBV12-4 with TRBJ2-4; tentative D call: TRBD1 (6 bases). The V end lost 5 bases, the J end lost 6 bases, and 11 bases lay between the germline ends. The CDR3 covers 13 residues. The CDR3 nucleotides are TGTGCCAGCAGTGCCGGGACAATAAACATTCAGTACTTC. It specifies CASSAGTINIQYF.

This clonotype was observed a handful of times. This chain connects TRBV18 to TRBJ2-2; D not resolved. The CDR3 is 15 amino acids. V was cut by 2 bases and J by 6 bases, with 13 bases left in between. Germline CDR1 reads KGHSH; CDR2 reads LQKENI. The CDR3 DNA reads TGTGCCAGCTCACCAGGATCCGAATATGCCGGGGAGCTGTTTTTT. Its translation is CASSPGSEYAGELFF.

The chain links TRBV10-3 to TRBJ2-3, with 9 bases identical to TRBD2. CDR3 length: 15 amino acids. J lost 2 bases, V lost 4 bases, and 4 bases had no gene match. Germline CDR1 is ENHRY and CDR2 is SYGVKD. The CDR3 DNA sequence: TGTGCCATCAGTGGGGGGACTAGCCTCACAGATACGCAGTATTTT. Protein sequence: CAISGGTSLTDTQYF.

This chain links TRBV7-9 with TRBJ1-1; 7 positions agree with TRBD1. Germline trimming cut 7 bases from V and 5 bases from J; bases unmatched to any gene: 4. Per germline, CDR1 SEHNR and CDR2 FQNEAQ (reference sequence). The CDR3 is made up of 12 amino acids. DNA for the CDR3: TGTGCCAGCAACGACAGGGTTACTGAAGCTTTCTTT. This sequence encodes CASNDRVTEAFF.

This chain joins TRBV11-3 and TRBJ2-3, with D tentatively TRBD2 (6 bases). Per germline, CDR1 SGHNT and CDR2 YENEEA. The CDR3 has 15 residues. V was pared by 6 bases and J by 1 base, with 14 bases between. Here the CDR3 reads CASSGWGERTDTQYF. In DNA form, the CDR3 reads TGTGCCAGCAGTGGTTGGGGGGAGCGCACAGATACGCAGTATTTT. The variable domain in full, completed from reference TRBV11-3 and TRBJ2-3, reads EAGVVQSPRYKIIEKKQPVAFWCNPISGHNTLYWYLQNLGQGPELLIRYENEEAVDDSQLPKDRFSAERLKGVDSTLKIQPAELGDSAVYLCASSGWGERTDTQYFGPGTRLTVL.

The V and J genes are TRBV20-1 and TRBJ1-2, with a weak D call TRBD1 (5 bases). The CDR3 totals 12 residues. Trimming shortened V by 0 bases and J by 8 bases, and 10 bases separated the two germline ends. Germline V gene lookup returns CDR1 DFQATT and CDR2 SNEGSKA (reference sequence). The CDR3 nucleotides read TGCAGTGCTAGAGATCAGGGATGGGGCTACACCTTC. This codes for CSARDQGWGYTF.

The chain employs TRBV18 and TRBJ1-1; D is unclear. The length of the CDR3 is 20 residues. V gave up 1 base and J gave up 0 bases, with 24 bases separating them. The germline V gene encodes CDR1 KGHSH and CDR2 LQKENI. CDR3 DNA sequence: TGTGCCAGCTCACCACAGCTCCACCGAGGTTTCGTTAGCCTGAACACTGAAGCTTTCTTT. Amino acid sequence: CASSPQLHRGFVSLNTEAFF.

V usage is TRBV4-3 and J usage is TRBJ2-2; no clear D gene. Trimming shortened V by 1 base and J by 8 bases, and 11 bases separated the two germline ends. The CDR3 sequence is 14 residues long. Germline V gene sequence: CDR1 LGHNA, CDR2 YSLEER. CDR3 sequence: CASSQVWTSGELFF. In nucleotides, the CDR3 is TGCGCCAGCAGCCAAGTCTGGACGTCAGGGGAGCTGTTTTTT.

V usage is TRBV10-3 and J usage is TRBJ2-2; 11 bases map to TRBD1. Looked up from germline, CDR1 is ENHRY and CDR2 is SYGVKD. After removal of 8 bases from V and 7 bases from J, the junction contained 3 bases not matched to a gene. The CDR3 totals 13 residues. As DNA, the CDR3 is TGTGCCATCGGACAGGGGGCAGGCGGGGAGCTGTTTTTT. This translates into CAIGQGAGGELFF.

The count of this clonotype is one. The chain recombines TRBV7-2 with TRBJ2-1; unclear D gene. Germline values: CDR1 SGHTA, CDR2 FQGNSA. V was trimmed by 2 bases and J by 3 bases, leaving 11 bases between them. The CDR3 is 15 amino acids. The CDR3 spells CASSLSSFSYNEQFF. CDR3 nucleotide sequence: TGTGCCAGCAGCTTATCCTCTTTCAGCTACAATGAGCAGTTCTTC.

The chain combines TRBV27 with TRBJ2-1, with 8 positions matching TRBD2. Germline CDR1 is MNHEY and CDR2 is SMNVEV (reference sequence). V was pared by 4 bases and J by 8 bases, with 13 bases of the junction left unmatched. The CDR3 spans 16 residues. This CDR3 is CASSSAGSGRNDEQFF. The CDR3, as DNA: TGTGCCAGCAGTTCGGCAGGAAGCGGGAGAAACGATGAGCAGTTCTTC.

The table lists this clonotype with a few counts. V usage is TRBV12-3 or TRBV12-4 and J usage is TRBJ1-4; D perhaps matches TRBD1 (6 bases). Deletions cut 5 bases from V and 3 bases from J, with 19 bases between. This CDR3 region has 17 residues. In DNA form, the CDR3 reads TGTGCCAGCAGTCCCACCCCTTACAGGGCCCCTAATGAAAAACTGTTTTTT. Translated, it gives CASSPTPYRAPNEKLFF.

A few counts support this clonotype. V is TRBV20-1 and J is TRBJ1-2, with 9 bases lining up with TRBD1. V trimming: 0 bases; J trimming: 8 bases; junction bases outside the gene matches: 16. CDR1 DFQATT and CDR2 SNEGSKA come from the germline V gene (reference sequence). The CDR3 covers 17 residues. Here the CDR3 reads CSARDLETGGSRQGYTF. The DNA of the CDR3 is TGCAGTGCTAGAGATCTCGAGACAGGGGGGAGTCGTCAAGGCTACACCTTC.

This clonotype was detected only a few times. The CDR3 loop reads CASSQESSGKGELFF. CDR3 DNA: TGTGCCAGCAGCCAAGAGTCTAGCGGGAAAGGGGAGCTGTTTTTT. The V and J genes are TRBV3-1 and TRBJ2-2; 9 nucleotides agree with TRBD2. V shed 0 bases and J 8 bases; nucleotides not matched to a gene: 4. In germline, CDR1 is LGHDT, CDR2 YNNKEL (reference sequence). The CDR3 spans 15 residues.

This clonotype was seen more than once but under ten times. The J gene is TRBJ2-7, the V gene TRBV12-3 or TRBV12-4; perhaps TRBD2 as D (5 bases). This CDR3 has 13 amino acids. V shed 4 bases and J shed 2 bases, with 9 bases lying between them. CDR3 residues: CASSSGLPYEQYF. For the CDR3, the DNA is TGTGCCAGCAGTTCAGGACTTCCCTACGAGCAGTACTTC.

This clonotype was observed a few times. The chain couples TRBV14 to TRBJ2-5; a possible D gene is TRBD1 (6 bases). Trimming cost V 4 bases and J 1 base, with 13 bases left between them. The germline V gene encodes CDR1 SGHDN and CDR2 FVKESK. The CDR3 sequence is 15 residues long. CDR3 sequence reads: CASSRNRAIQETQYF. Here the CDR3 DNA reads TGTGCCAGCAGCCGAAACAGGGCGATCCAAGAGACCCAGTACTTC. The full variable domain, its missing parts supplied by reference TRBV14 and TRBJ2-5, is EAGVTQFPSHSVIEKGQTVTLRCDPISGHDNLYWYRRVMGKEIKFLLHFVKESKQDESGMPNNRFLAERTGGTYSTLKVQPAELEDSGVYFCASSRNRAIQETQYFGPGTRLLVL.

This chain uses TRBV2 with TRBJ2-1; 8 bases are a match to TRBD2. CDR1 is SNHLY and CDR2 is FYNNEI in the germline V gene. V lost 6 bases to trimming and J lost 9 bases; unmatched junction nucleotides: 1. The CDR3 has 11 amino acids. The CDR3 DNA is TGTGCCAGCAGGAGCGGGAGTGAGCAGTTCTTC. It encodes CASRSGSEQFF. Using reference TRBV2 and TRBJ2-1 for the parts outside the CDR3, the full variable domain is EPEVTQTPSHQVTQMGQEVILRCVPISNHLYFYWYRQILGQKVEFLVSFYNNEISEKSEIFDDQFSVERPDGSNFTLKIRSTKLEDSAMYFCASRSGSEQFFGPGTRLTVL.

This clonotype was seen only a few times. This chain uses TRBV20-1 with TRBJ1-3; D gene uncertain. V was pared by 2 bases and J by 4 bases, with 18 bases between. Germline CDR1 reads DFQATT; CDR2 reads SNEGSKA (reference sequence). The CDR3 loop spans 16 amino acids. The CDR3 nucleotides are TGCAGTGCTAGACGACCCGGGCCGATGTCGGGAAACACCATATATTTT. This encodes CSARRPGPMSGNTIYF.

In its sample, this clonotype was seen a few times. The CDR3 DNA reads TGCGCCAGCAGCCGGGAATCAGGGATCAATCAGCCCCAGCATTTT. It is translated as CASSRESGINQPQHF. This sequence joins TRBV5-1 and TRBJ1-5; perhaps TRBD1 as D (5 bases). Between the trimmed V and J ends, which lost 4 bases and 3 bases, there was a span of 14 bases. Germline assignment: CDR1 SGHRS and CDR2 YFSETQ. CDR3 size: 15 residues.

The CDR3 loop reads CSARDYRGGDNEQFF. CDR3 sequence (DNA): TGCAGTGCTAGAGATTATAGGGGGGGCGACAATGAGCAGTTCTTC. The rearrangement uses TRBV20-1 and TRBJ2-1; perhaps TRBD2 as D (7 bases). CDR1 and CDR2 (germline): DFQATT, SNEGSKA (reference sequence). CDR3 length: 15 residues. Deletions cut 0 bases from V and 5 bases from J, with 14 bases between.

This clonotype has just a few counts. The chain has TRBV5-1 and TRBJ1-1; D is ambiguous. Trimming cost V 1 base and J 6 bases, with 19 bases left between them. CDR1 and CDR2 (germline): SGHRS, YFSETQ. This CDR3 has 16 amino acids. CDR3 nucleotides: TGCGCCAGCAGCTTGATACTTTCCGAGGGAGACCCTGAAGCTTTCTTT. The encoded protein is CASSLILSEGDPEAFF. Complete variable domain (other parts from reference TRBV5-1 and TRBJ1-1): KAGVTQTPRYLIKTRGQQVTLSCSPISGHRSVSWYQQTPGQGLQFLFEYFSETQRNKGNFPGRFSGRQFSNSRSEMNVSTLELGDSALYLCASSLILSEGDPEAFFGQGTRLTVV.

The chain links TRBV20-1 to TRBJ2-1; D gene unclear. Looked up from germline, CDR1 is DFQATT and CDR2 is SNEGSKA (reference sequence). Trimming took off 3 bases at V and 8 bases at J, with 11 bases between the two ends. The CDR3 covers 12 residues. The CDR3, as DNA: TGCAGTGCTAGTAGCCCGCTCCATGAGCAGTTCTTC. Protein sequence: CSASSPLHEQFF.